These T cell receptor beta chains were read from a single sample in a study of blood T cell repertoires in COVID-19. The table came from immunoSEQ multiplex PCR; TCRdb's copy has only in-frame clones and leaves some out. The sample comprises about 220,000 clones, roughly 84% of which are singletons, and 5.1% rests with the top ten. The sequenced sample was peripheral blood. The receptors were gathered from a woman aged 55 to 70 who had recovered from COVID-19. CDR3s include the opening cysteine and the closing phenylalanine or tryptophan.

j_gene | v_gene | CDR3aa
TRBJ2-2 | TRBV9 | CASSLTGLAGELFF
TRBJ2-3 | TRBV5-1 | CASSSGTHTDTQYF
TRBJ2-5 | TRBV3-1/TRBV3-2 | CASSQDWAPQETQYF
TRBJ2-7 | TRBV18 | CASSPQGQGYEQYF
TRBJ1-1 | TRBV11-2 | CASSLSTGNTEAFF
TRBJ1-1 | TRBV28 | CASSLYGTGGMNTEAFF
TRBJ1-1 | TRBV12-5 | CASALRATAEAFF
TRBJ1-1 | TRBV29-1 | CSASELRTEAFF
TRBJ1-2 | TRBV12-3/TRBV12-4 | CASRRTGNYGYTF
TRBJ1-2 | TRBV24-1 | CATSDTGKSHGYTF
TRBJ2-3 | TRBV19 | CASSNVRAGGTDTQYF
TRBJ1-3 | TRBV10-3 | CAISESLRSGNTIYF
TRBJ2-7 | TRBV6-6 | CASSYGTGAYEQYF
TRBJ2-2 | TRBV9 | CASSVSAGELFF
TRBJ2-1 | TRBV27 | CASSPRRGAEEQFF
TRBJ1-1 | TRBV2 | CASTTPRRGPNTEAFF
TRBJ2-5 | TRBV24-1 | CATSDPRPRPPRQETQYF
TRBJ2-6 | TRBV11-2 | CASSRPGTGSAGANVLTF
TRBJ2-7 | TRBV4-3 | CASSQDWTGVSYEQYF
TRBJ1-1 | TRBV6-2/TRBV6-3 | CASSYGDTLSTEAFF
TRBJ2-2 | TRBV18 | CASTPGTGTTGGFTGELFF
TRBJ2-5 | TRBV3-1/TRBV3-2 | CASSPRLEPQETQYF
TRBJ1-2 | TRBV7-9 | CASSLGTGDILYGYTF
TRBJ1-1 | TRBV28 | CASSLPGIEAFF
TRBJ2-7 | TRBV5-6 | CASSRLQGAYEQYF
TRBJ2-7 | TRBV11-3 | CASSLRGTYEQYF
TRBJ1-2 | TRBV6-5 | CASSPRGGSSDGYTF
TRBJ1-2 | TRBV5-1 | CASSPGGPNYGYTF
TRBJ1-2 | TRBV30 | CAWSVTLGLTPSGSYTF
TRBJ2-7 | TRBV6-5 | CASSRDRAYEQYF
TRBJ2-7 | TRBV4-1 | CASSQNLLSYEQYF
TRBJ2-1 | TRBV7-8 | CASSLEIEFGEQFF
TRBJ1-2 | TRBV24-1 | CATSDSRTGGYTF
TRBJ2-3 | TRBV9 | CASSVGGLAADTQYF
TRBJ2-1 | TRBV5-1 | CASSLVLLTSGGARQQFF